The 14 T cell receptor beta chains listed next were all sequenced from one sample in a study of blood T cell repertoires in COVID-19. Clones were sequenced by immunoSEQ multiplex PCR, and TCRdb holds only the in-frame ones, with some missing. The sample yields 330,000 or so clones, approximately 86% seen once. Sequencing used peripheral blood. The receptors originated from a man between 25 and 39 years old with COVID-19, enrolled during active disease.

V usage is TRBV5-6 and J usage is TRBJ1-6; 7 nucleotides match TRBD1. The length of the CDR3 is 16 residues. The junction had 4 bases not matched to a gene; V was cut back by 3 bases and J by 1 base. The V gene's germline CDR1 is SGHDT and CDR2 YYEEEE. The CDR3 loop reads CASSSTGSSYNSPLHF. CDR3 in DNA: TGTGCCAGCAGCTCGACAGGGAGTTCCTATAATTCACCCCTCCACTTT.

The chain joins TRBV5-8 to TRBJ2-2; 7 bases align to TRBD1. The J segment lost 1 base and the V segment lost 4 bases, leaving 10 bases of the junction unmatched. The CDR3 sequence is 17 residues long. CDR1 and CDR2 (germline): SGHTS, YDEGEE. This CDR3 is CASSQFLRTGNTGELFF. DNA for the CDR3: TGTGCCAGCAGCCAATTCTTACGGACAGGGAACACCGGGGAGCTGTTTTTT.

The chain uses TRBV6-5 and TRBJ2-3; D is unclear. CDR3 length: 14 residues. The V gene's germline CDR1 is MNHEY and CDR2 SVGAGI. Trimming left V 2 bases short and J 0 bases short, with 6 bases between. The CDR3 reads CASSYVLSTDTQYF. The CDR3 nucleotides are TGTGCCAGCAGTTACGTACTTAGCACAGATACGCAGTATTTT.

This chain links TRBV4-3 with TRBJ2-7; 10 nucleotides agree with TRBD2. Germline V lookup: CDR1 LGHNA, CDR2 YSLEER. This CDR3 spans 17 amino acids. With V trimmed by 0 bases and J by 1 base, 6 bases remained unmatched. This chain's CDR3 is CASSQDFEREGSYEQYF. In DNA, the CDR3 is TGCGCCAGCAGCCAAGATTTTGAGCGGGAGGGGTCCTACGAGCAGTACTTC.

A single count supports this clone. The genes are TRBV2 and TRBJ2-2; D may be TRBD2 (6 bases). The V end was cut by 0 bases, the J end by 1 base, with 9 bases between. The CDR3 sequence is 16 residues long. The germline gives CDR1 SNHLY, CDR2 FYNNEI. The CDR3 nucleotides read TGTGCCAGCAGTGAAGCGGGAGCGGGGAACACCGGGGAGCTGTTTTTT. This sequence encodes CASSEAGAGNTGELFF.

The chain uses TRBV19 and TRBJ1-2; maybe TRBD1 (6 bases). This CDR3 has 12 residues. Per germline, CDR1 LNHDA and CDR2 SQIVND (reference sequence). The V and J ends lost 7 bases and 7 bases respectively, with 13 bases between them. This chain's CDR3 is CASTDLGGGYTF. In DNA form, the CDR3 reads TGTGCCAGTACGGACCTAGGGGGTGGCTACACCTTC.

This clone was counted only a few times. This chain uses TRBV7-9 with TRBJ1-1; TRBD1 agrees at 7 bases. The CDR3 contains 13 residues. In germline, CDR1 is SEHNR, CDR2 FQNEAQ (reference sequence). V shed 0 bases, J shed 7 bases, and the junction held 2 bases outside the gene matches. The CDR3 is CASSLAGQLEAFF. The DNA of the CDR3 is TGTGCCAGCAGCTTAGCGGGACAGCTTGAAGCTTTCTTT.

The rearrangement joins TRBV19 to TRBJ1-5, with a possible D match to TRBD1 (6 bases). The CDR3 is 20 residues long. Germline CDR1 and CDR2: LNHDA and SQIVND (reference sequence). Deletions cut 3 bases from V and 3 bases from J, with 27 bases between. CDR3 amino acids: CASSMIPYRTVNPTNQPQHF. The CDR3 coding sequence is TGTGCCAGTAGTATGATTCCGTACAGGACAGTAAATCCTACCAATCAGCCCCAGCATTTT.

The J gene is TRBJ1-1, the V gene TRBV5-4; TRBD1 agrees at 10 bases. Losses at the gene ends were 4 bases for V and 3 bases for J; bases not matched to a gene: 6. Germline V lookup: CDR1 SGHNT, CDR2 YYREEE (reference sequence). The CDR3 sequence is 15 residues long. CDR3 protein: CASSVDRGQYTEAFF. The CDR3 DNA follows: TGTGCCAGCAGCGTTGACAGGGGGCAGTACACTGAAGCTTTCTTT. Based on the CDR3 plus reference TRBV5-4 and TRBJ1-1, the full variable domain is ETGVTQSPTHLIKTRGQQVTLRCSSQSGHNTVSWYQQALGQGPQFIFQYYREEENGRGNFPPRFSGLQFPNYSSELNVNALELDDSALYLCASSVDRGQYTEAFFGQGTRLTVV.

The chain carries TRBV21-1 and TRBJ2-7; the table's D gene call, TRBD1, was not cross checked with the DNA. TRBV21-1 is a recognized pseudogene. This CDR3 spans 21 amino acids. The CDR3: CASSKIHPGTAKKSVRYEQYF. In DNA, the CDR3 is TGTGCCAGCAGCAAAATCCACCCCGGGACAGCCAAGAAATCGGTGCGATACGAGCAGTACTTC.

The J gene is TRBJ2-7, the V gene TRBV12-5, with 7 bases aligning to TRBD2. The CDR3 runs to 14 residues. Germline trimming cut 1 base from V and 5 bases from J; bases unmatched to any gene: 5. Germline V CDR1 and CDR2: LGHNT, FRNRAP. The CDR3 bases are TGTGCTAGTGGTTTGGGTCACGGGACTAACGAGCAGTACTTC. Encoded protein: CASGLGHGTNEQYF. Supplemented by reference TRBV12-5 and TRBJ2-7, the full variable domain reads DARVTQTPRHKVTEMGQEVTMRCQPILGHNTVFWYRQTMMQGLELLAYFRNRAPLDDSGMPKDRFSAEMPDATLATLKIQPSEPRDSAVYFCASGLGHGTNEQYFGPGTRLTVT.

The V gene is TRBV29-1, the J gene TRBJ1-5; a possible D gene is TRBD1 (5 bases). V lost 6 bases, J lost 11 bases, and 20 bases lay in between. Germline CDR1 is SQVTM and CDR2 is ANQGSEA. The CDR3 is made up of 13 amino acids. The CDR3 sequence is CSVKATTAAAQHF. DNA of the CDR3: TGCAGCGTCAAGGCGACGACAGCCGCGGCCCAGCATTTT.

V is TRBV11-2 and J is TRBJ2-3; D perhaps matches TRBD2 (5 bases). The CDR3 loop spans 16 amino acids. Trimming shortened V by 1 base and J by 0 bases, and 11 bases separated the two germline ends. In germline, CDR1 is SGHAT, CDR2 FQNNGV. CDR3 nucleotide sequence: TGTGCCAGCAGCTTAGGCATCGAGCGGAGCACAGATACGCAGTATTTT. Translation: CASSLGIERSTDTQYF.

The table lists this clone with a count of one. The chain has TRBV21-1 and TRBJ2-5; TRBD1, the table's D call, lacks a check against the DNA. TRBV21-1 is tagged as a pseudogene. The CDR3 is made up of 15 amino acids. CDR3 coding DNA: TGTGCCAGCAGCAAAGTGGACAGGGTTGAAGTGACCCAGTACTTC. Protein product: CASSKVDRVEVTQYF.